Listed below are T cell receptor beta chains from one sample, sequenced in a study of T cells in Graves' hyperthyroidism and ophthalmopathy. TCRdb re-analysed the multiplex PCR reads in MiXCR, keeping a single row per CDR3 protein. Of approximately 380,000 distinct CDR3 sequences in the sample, 15% to 20% were seen once. The sample consisted of blood. The receptors stem from a woman aged 18-29 years with Graves' hyperthyroidism. Both conserved end residues are part of each CDR3.

V,CDR3
TRBV27,CASSWTGWETQYF
TRBV27,CASREQAFNTEAFF
TRBV6-1,CASSQNADRGWSPNFYEQYF
TRBV6-2/TRBV6-3,CASSYTPDITGELFF
TRBV2,CASRVRTTNTGELFF
TRBV6-5,CASSYSIRGRETQYF
TRBV6-5,CASSTGSSYEQYF
TRBV6-1,CASSGDRTHVNYGYTF
TRBV28,CATEERGLDYGYTF
TRBV18,CASSPGQHSNQPQHF
TRBV15,CATSPQGPTYEQYF
TRBV30,CAWSVNGRGFYGYTF
TRBV25-1,CASSDSSGGNGYTF
TRBV6-1,CASSELGDRGYGYTF
TRBV12-3/TRBV12-4,CASSFGRGVQGELFF
TRBV24-1,CATSDFAATADTQYF
TRBV20-1,CSAASDRGIGYNSPLHF
TRBV4-1,CASSQEGSGTSTRGETQYF
TRBV5-4,CASSTGGASVETQYF
TRBV12-3/TRBV12-4,CASSLMAGATEAFF
TRBV11-3,CASSPGGQREAFF
TRBV7-8,CASSLTRDIFGNTIYF
TRBV20-1,CSAREPRAYEQYF
TRBV5-1,CASSLDTGANVLTF
TRBV19,CASSPRLAVGYQETQYF
TRBV11-1,CASIPGTSWEDTQYF
TRBV6-5,CASSYARGPAYEQYF
TRBV30,CAWNEDGGLEQYF
TRBV18,CASSPTGLKSYEQYF
TRBV29-1,CSAQTSGANVLTF
TRBV6-1,CASRRAKSSYEQYF